A single T cell receptor beta chain is shown here with its context. Germline lookup yields CDR1 SGHTA and CDR2 FQGNSA. There are 14 residues in the CDR3. V was clipped by 4 bases and J by 11 bases; unmatched bases: 10. The data are from a study of blood T cell repertoires in COVID-19. Study in general: There were acute and convalescent COVID-19 samples, and they came from the United States, Italy and Spain. PBMCs, B-cell-depleted T cells, or T cells provided the cDNA or gDNA that made up the material.

As processed by the authors: Amplified reference gene primers provided the basis for estimating nucleated cell counts. Here immunoSEQ multiplex PCR was the method, and the copy in TCRdb shows in-frame clones only, minus some. V, J and clone size are taken as reported in that table, and D and trimming were inferred from the DNA itself. Altogether under 40,000 clones are present, approximately 91% being singletons, with the ten largest covering less than 7%. The sequence was collected from a human donor in a cohort sampled during active COVID-19. V and J are TRBV7-2 and TRBJ1-5; 8 nucleotides line up with TRBD1. The sample consisted of peripheral blood. The CDR3 spells CASSSTGAPRSQHF. In DNA, the CDR3 is TGTGCCAGCAGCTCGACAGGGGCCCCTAGGTCCCAGCATTTT.